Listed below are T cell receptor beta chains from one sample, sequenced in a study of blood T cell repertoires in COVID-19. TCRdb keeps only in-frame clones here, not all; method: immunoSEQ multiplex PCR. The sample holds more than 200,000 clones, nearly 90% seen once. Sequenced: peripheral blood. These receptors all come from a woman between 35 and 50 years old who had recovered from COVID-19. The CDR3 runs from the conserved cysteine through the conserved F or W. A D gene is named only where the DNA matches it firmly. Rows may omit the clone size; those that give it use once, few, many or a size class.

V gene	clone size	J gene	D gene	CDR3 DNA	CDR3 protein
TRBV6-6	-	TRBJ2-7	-	TGTGCCAGCAGCCCCGGTCCCTCCTACGAGCAGTACTTC	CASSPGPSYEQYF
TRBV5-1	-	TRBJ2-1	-	TGCGCCAGCAGCTTGCTGGACAGTTACAATGAGCAGTTCTTC	CASSLLDSYNEQFF
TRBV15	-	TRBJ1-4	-	TGTGCCACCAGCAGGGGGCTTAATGAAAAACTGTTTTTT	CATSRGLNEKLFF
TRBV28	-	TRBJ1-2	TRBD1	TGTGCCAGCACCCGACGGACAGGGCCTAACTATGGCTACACCTTC	CASTRRTGPNYGYTF
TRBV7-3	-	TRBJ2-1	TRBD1	TGTGCCAGCAGCTACCGGACAGGGGGCAAGAATGAGCAGTTCTTC	CASSYRTGGKNEQFF
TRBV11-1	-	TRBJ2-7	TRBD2	TGTGCCAGCAGCCGGACTAGCGGGAGGTACTCCTACGAGCAGTACTTC	CASSRTSGRYSYEQYF
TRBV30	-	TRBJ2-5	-	TGTGCCTGGAGTAGACAACTGGGGGGAGAGACCCAGTACTTC	CAWSRQLGGETQYF
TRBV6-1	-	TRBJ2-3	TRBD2	TGTGCCAGCAGTGAAGGGTTAGCGGGGGGGACAGATACGCAGTATTTT	CASSEGLAGGTDTQYF
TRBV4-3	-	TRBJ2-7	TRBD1	TGCGCCAGCAGCCAAGAAGCGACAGGGTCCTACGAGCAGTACTTC	CASSQEATGSYEQYF
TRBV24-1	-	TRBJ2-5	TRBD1	TGTGCCACCAGTGAGCCCAACAGGGGTACGGAGACCCAGTACTTC	CATSEPNRGTETQYF
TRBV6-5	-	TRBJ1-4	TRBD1	TGTGCCAGCAGCGCGGACAGGTCCCCTGGAAAACTGTTTTTT	CASSADRSPGKLFF
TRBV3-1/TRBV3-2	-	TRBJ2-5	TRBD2	TGTGCCAGCAGCCAAGAAGGACTAGCGGGGGTCCGGGAGACCCAGTACTTC	CASSQEGLAGVRETQYF
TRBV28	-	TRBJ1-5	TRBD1	TGTGCCAGCAGGGCAGGGGACAGGGCGGATCAGCCCCAGCATTTT	CASRAGDRADQPQHF
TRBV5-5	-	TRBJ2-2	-	TGTGCCAGCAGCTTGTGGCAGGGGGGATCCGGGGAGCTGTTTTTT	CASSLWQGGSGELFF
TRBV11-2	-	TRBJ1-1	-	TGTGCCAGCAGCCCGCTAACAGGGCGTAGGGCTTTCTTT	CASSPLTGRRAFF
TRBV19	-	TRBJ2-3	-	TGTGCCAGTAGTCAAGAGTTAGCTAGCACAGATACGCAGTATTTT	CASSQELASTDTQYF
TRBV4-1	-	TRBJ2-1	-	TGCGCCAGCAGCCAGAGCCACAGCTCCTACAATGAGCAGTTCTTC	CASSQSHSSYNEQFF
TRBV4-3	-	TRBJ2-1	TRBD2	TGCGCCAGCAGCCAAGCATCTAGCGGGGTTGATGAGCAGTTCTTC	CASSQASSGVDEQFF
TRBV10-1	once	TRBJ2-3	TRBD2	TGCGCCAGCAGTGAGCGGCGGGGGGGGAACACAGATACGCAGTATTTT	CASSERRGGNTDTQYF
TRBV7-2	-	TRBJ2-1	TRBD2	TGTGCCAGCAGCGCCCTAGCGGCCGTCTACAATGAGCAGTTCTTC	CASSALAAVYNEQFF
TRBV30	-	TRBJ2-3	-	TGTGCCTGGAGTGTAAGCGGCACAGATACGCAGTATTTT	CAWSVSGTDTQYF
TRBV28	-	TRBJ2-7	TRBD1	TGTGCCAGCAGGACAGGGCCCACCTACGAGCAGTACTTC	CASRTGPTYEQYF
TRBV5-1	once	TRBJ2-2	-	TGCGCCAGCAGCTTGGATGCGGCCGGGGAGCTGTTTTTT	CASSLDAAGELFF
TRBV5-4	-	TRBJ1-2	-	TGTGCCAGCAGCTCGGACACCAACTATGGCTACACCTTC	CASSSDTNYGYTF
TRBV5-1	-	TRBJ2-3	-	TGCGCCAGCAGCCTGATACAGGGTAGCACAGATACGCAGTATTTT	CASSLIQGSTDTQYF
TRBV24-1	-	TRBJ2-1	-	TGTGCCACCAAAAGACTAGGTTCTGAGCAGTTCTTC	CATKRLGSEQFF
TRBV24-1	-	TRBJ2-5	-	TGTGCCACCAGTAGGCAGGGTAGGGATGAGACCCAGTACTTC	CATSRQGRDETQYF
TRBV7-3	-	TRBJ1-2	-	TGTGCCAGCAGCTTAAGACAGGACTATGGCTACACCTTC	CASSLRQDYGYTF
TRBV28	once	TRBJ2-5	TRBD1	TGTGCCAGCACCTTCGGGACAGCTGTGGGGGAGACCCAGTACTTC	CASTFGTAVGETQYF
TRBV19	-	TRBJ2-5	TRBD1	TGTGCCAGTAGGAGAGACAGGGGAGAGACCCAGTACTTC	CASRRDRGETQYF
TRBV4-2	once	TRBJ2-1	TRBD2	TGTGCCAGCAGCCAAAAAAGACTAGCGGGAAGCCTGAGCTCCTACAATGAGCAGTTCTTC	CASSQKRLAGSLSSYNEQFF
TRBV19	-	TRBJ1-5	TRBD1	TGTGCCAGTAGTAGAGGACAGGGGGCGGGGAGCAATCAGCCCCAGCATTTT	CASSRGQGAGSNQPQHF
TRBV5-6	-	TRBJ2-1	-	TGTGCCAGCAGCTTGGACAGGGTTCTTAGAGGCTCCTACAATGAGCAGTTCTTC	CASSLDRVLRGSYNEQFF
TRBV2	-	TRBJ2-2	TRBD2	TGTGCCAGCAAACAAGCGGGGGTGGGCACCGGGGAGCTGTTTTTT	CASKQAGVGTGELFF
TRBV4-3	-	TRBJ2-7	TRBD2	TGCGCCAGCAGCCAAGATCTAGAATGGACTAGCAGGGCCTACGAGCAGTACTTC	CASSQDLEWTSRAYEQYF
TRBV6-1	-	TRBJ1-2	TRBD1	TGTGCCAGCAGTGAAGGGACAGGGGTCGGCTATGGCTACACCTTC	CASSEGTGVGYGYTF
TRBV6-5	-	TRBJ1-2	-	TGTGCCAGCAGCCGCTATGGCTACACCTTC	CASSRYGYTF
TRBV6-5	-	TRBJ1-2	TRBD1	TGTGCCAGCAGCCAAGAAGGGGGCTCTGGCTACACCTTC	CASSQEGGSGYTF
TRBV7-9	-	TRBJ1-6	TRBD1	TGTGCCAGCAGCCGAGAACAGGGGGCCAACTATAATTCACCCCTCCACTTT	CASSREQGANYNSPLHF
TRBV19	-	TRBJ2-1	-	TGTGCCAGTAGTAGCAGTTATTACAATGAGCAGTTCTTC	CASSSSYYNEQFF
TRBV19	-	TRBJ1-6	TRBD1	TGTGCCAGTAGCCCCACAGGGGGTTTGGGATCACCCCTCCACTTT	CASSPTGGLGSPLHF
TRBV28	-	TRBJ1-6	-	TGTGCCAGCAGCCGAGACTCGAATTCACCCCTCCACTTT	CASSRDSNSPLHF
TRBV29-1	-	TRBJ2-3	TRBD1	TGCAGCGCGGCGGACAGGGTTTACGACACAGATACGCAGTATTTT	CSAADRVYDTDTQYF
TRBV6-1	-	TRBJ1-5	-	TGTGCCAGCAGTGAAGGTACAGGCTTTCGGAATCAGCCCCAGCATTTT	CASSEGTGFRNQPQHF
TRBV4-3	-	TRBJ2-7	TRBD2	TGCGCCAGCAGCCAAGACCCCCCTAGCGGCCAATTCTCCTACGAGCAGTACTTC	CASSQDPPSGQFSYEQYF
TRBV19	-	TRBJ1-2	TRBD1	TGTGCCAGTAGTAAAACAGGGGGATATGGCTACACCTTC	CASSKTGGYGYTF
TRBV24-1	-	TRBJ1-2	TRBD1	TGTGCCACCAGTGATCGCCCGGGACAGGGGGCATCAAACTATGGCTACACCTTC	CATSDRPGQGASNYGYTF
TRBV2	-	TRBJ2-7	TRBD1	TGTGCCAGCAGTCCTGACAGGGTAGGCGAGCAGTACTTC	CASSPDRVGEQYF
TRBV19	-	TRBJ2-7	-	TGTGCCAGTAGTATAGACGCCTACGAGCAGTACTTC	CASSIDAYEQYF
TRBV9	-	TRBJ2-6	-	TGTGCCAGCAGCGCCCAGGGTATCTCTGGGGCCAACGTCCTGACTTTC	CASSAQGISGANVLTF
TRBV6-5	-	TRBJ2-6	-	TGTGCCAGCAGTTACTCGGCAGGGGCTGGGGCCAACGTCCTGACTTTC	CASSYSAGAGANVLTF
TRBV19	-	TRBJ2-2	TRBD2	TGTGCCAGTAGTCCTCGCCTAGCGGGAGGGACCGGGGAGCTGTTTTTT	CASSPRLAGGTGELFF
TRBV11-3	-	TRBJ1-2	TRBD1	TGTGCCAGCAGCTCAAATACAGGGGGTCCTAACTATGGCTACACCTTC	CASSSNTGGPNYGYTF
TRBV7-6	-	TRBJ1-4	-	TGTGCCAGCAGCTTAGCACGGGGTTCTAATGAAAAACTGTTTTTT	CASSLARGSNEKLFF